Presented here are 3 T cell receptor beta chains from one specimen sequenced in a study of shared clonotypes between healthy human individuals. Repertoires were generated with immunoSEQ multiplex PCR, while TCRdb's copy carries only in-frame clones and drops some. The profile shows more than 2 million clones, approximately 95% of them singletons. Selected positively for CCR7 and CD45RO-negative, naive CD8 cells excluded terminally differentiated effector memory CD45RA+ cells. Sequencing was done on a sample of naive CD8+ T cells sorted from blood. These receptors all stem from a man aged 18 to 29 in good health.

The J gene is TRBJ1-2, the V gene TRBV11-2, with D maybe TRBD1 (6 bases). The germline CDR1 and CDR2 sequences are SGHAT and FQNNGV. The CDR3 length is 12 residues. V lost 5 bases and J 7 bases, leaving 11 bases between the germline ends. CDR3 sequence: CASSKGEGGYTF. CDR3 bases: TGTGCCAGCAGCAAGGGGGAGGGTGGCTACACCTTC.

The chain carries TRBV13 and TRBJ2-3, with TRBD2 identical over 9 bases. J was trimmed by 3 bases and V by 2 bases; bases with no gene match: 12. Germline V lookup: CDR1 PRHDT, CDR2 FYEKMQ (reference sequence). This CDR3 is built from 18 residues. The CDR3 DNA reads as TGTGCCAGCAGCTTAAAGGCGGGAGGGTCGTATGGGACAGATACGCAGTATTTT. It specifies CASSLKAGGSYGTDTQYF. Full variable domain (remainder filled in from reference TRBV13 and TRBJ2-3): AAGVIQSPRHLIKEKRETATLKCYPIPRHDTVYWYQQGPGQDPQFLISFYEKMQSDKGSIPDRFSAQQFSDYHSELNMSSLELGDSALYFCASSLKAGGSYGTDTQYFGPGTRLTVL.

This chain connects TRBV14 to TRBJ1-6; D remains unclear. This CDR3 spans 16 amino acids. In germline, CDR1 is SGHDN, CDR2 FVKESK. V was clipped by 1 base and J by 6 bases, with 13 bases between them. The CDR3 coding sequence is TGTGCCAGCAGCCAAGGGCGGACGCTCCTTAATTCACCCCTCCACTTT. Its protein product is CASSQGRTLLNSPLHF. The full variable domain, its missing parts supplied by reference TRBV14 and TRBJ1-6, is EAGVTQFPSHSVIEKGQTVTLRCDPISGHDNLYWYRRVMGKEIKFLLHFVKESKQDESGMPNNRFLAERTGGTYSTLKVQPAELEDSGVYFCASSQGRTLLNSPLHFGNGTRLTVT.